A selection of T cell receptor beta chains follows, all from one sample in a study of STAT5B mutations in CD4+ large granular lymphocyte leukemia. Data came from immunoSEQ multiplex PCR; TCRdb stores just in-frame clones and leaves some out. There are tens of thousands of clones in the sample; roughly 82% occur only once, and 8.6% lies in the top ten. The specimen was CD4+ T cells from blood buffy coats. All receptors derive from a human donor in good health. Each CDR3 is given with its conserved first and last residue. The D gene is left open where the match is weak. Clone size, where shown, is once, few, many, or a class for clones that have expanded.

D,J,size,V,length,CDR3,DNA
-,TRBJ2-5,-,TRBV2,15,CASLGPSGDQETQYF,TGTGCCAGCCTCGGTCCCTCGGGGGACCAAGAGACCCAGTACTTC
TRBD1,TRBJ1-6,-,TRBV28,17,CASTGVRAGGFNSPLHF,TGTGCCAGCACCGGTGTCCGGGCAGGGGGTTTTAATTCACCCCTCCACTTT
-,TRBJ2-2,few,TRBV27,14,CASSAYRDPGELFF,TGTGCCAGCAGTGCCTACCGGGACCCCGGGGAGCTGTTTTTT
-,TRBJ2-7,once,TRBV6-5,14,CASSYVGGSYEQYF,TGTGCCAGCAGTTACGTGGGGGGCTCCTACGAGCAGTACTTC
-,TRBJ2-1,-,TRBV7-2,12,CASRNGTHEQFF,TGTGCCAGCAGGAACGGGACTCATGAGCAGTTCTTC
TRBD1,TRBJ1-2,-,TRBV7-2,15,CASSSGTGPNYGYTF,TGTGCCAGCAGCTCCGGGACAGGGCCGAACTATGGCTACACCTTC
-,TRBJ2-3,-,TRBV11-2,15,CASSTELVSRDTQYF,TGTGCCAGCAGCACAGAACTAGTTTCCAGGGATACGCAGTATTTT
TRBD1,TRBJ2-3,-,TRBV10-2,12,CASRGQTDTQYF,TGCGCCAGCAGGGGACAGACAGATACGCAGTATTTT
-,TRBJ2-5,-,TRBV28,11,CASSFQETQYF,TGTGCCAGCAGTTTCCAAGAGACCCAGTACTTC
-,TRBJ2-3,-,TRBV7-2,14,CASSLEGTFGTQYF,TGTGCCAGCAGCTTAGAAGGGACATTTGGTACGCAGTATTTT
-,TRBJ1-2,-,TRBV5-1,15,CASTPSTEANYGYTF,TGCGCCAGCACCCCGTCGACAGAGGCTAACTATGGCTACACCTTC
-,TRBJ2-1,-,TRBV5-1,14,CASSSLATYNEQFF,TGCGCCAGCAGCAGCCTAGCGACCTACAATGAGCAGTTCTTC
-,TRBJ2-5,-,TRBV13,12,CASSLTQETQYF,TGTGCCAGCAGCTTAACCCAAGAGACCCAGTACTTC
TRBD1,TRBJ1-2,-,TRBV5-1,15,CASSEGQVDDYGYTF,TGCGCCAGCAGCGAGGGACAGGTTGATGACTATGGCTACACCTTC
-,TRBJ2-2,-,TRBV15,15,CATSRDKGFPGELFF,TGTGCCACCAGCAGAGATAAAGGGTTCCCCGGGGAGCTGTTTTTT
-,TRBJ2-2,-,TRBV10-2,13,CASRSGITGELFF,TGCGCCAGCAGGTCGGGGATTACCGGGGAGCTGTTTTTT
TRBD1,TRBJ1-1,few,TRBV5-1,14,CASSTGQGETEAFF,TGCGCCAGCAGCACGGGACAGGGTGAGACTGAAGCTTTCTTT
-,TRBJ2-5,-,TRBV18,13,CASFRFPQETQYF,TGTGCCAGCTTCCGATTCCCCCAAGAGACCCAGTACTTC
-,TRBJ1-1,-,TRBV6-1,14,CASSLQPMNTEAFF,TGTGCCAGCAGTTTACAACCTATGAACACTGAAGCTTTCTTT
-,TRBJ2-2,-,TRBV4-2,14,CASSQDFKGGELFF,TGTGCCAGCAGCCAAGACTTTAAGGGAGGGGAGCTGTTTTTT
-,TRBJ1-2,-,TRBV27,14,CASSSLGTNYGYTF,TGTGCCAGCAGTTCCCTAGGCACGAACTATGGCTACACCTTC
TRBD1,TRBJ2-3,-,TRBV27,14,CASSLFRGQDTQYF,TGTGCCAGCAGTTTGTTCAGGGGGCAAGATACGCAGTATTTT
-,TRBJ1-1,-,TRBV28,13,CASLRGGNTEAFF,TGTGCCAGCCTCAGGGGAGGGAACACTGAAGCTTTCTTT
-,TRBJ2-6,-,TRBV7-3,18,CASSSRSISGAGANVLTF,TGTGCCAGCAGCTCCCGGAGCATATCAGGGGCTGGGGCCAACGTCCTGACTTTC
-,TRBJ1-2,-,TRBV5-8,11,CASSFDRGYTF,TGTGCCAGCAGCTTCGACCGGGGCTACACCTTC
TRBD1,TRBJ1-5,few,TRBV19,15,CASTGTGGGNQPQHF,TGTGCCAGTACCGGGACAGGGGGTGGCAATCAGCCCCAGCATTTT
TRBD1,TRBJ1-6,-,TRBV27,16,CASSTRTGGADSPLHF,TGTGCCAGCAGTACCCGGACAGGGGGCGCCGATTCACCCCTCCACTTT
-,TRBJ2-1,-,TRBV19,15,CASRSIGGNYNEQFF,TGTGCCAGTAGGTCTATAGGCGGGAACTACAATGAGCAGTTCTTC
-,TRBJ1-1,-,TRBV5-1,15,CASSTWTAMNTEAFF,TGCGCCAGCAGCACCTGGACCGCCATGAACACTGAAGCTTTCTTT
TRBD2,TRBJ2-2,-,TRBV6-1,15,CASSKLAGGTGELFF,TGTGCCAGCAGTAAACTAGCGGGCGGCACCGGGGAGCTGTTTTTT
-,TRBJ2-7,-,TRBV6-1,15,CASQPRRGFGNEQYF,TGTGCCAGCCAACCTAGACGGGGGTTTGGAAACGAGCAGTACTTC
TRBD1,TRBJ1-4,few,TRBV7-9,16,CASSRRTGATNEKLFF,TGTGCCAGCAGCCGACGGACAGGGGCAACTAATGAAAAACTGTTTTTT
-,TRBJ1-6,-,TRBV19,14,CASSIEQNNSPLHF,TGTGCCAGTAGTATCGAACAGAATAATTCACCCCTCCACTTT
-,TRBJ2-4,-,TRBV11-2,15,CASSLGQASKNIQYF,TGTGCCAGCAGCTTAGGACAGGCCTCCAAAAACATTCAGTACTTC
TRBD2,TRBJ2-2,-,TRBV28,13,CASSGGHTGELFF,TGTGCCAGCTCGGGGGGTCATACCGGGGAGCTGTTTTTT
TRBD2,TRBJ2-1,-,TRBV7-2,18,CASSLRAGATAGSYEQFF,TGTGCCAGCAGCTTGCGGGCGGGTGCCACAGCGGGGTCCTATGAGCAGTTCTTC
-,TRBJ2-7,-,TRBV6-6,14,CASSYSWQGYEQYF,TGTGCCAGCAGTTACTCGTGGCAGGGTTACGAGCAGTACTTC
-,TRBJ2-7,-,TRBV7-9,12,CASGGRGYEQYF,TGTGCCAGCGGTGGCAGGGGATACGAGCAGTACTTC
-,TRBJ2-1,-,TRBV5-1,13,CASSLGPNNEQFF,TGCGCCAGCAGCCTGGGGCCAAACAATGAGCAGTTCTTC
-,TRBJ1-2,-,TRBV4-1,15,CASSQDSGGFYGYTF,TGCGCCAGCAGCCAAGATTCGGGGGGGTTTTACGGCTACACCTTC
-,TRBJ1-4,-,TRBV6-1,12,CASSLTNEKLFF,TGTGCCAGCAGTCTGACGAATGAAAAACTGTTTTTT
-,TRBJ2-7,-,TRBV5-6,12,CASSLRANEQYF,TGTGCCAGCAGCTTGCGGGCTAACGAGCAGTACTTC
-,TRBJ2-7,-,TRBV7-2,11,CASSTTGSQYF,TGTGCCAGCAGCACCACAGGGTCGCAGTACTTC
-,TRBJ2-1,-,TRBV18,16,CASSPSISRDHNEQFF,TGTGCCAGCTCACCCTCCATCAGCAGGGATCACAATGAGCAGTTCTTC